This T cell receptor beta chain was identified in a study of technical replicates of blood from several donors. This CDR3 spans 19 amino acids. V shed 6 bases, J shed 0 bases, and the junction held 13 bases outside the gene matches. Germline V lookup: CDR1 SGHAT, CDR2 FQNNGV. Generated by immunoSEQ multiplex PCR, the TCRdb table keeps only in-frame clones and is missing some. The top ten hold 0.3% to 0.35% of the sample, which has more than 65,000 clones, approximately 96% seen once. This sequence was found in a human donor in good health. This rearrangement joins TRBV11-2 to TRBJ2-6; the match to TRBD1 covers 8 bases. Specimen: T cells isolated from PBMCs. The CDR3 DNA is TGTGCCAGCAGACCTACGACAGGGGAACTCTCCTCTGGGGCCAACGTCCTGACTTTC. It translates to CASRPTTGELSSGANVLTF.